The 2 T cell receptor beta chains below were found in one sample sequenced in a study of cytomegalovirus exposure and HLA in healthy donors. PCR was performed using 60 Vbeta and 13 Jbeta primers. Measured with immunoSEQ multiplex PCR; TCRdb has only the in-frame clones, and not every one. The sample lists about 140,000 clones, over 60% seen once, with approximately 2% in the top ten. Material: PBMCs. These receptors were obtained from a man in his forties in good health and CMV-seronegative.

This clone has only a few counts. The rearrangement links TRBV5-1 to TRBJ1-2, with 10 bases that match TRBD1. The CDR3 has 14 amino acids. V was pared by 4 bases and J by 6 bases, with 6 bases of the junction left unmatched. Germline values: CDR1 SGHRS, CDR2 YFSETQ. For the CDR3, the DNA is TGCGCCAGCAGCGAGAGACAGGGGGCTGATGGCTACACCTTC. It is translated as CASSERQGADGYTF.

The chain uses TRBV6-1 and TRBJ2-3, with unresolved D. Germline lookup yields CDR1 MNHNS and CDR2 SASEGT. This CDR3 comprises 12 residues. The germline V and J ends were trimmed by 8 bases and 0 bases, with 6 bases remaining between them. For the CDR3, the DNA is TGTGCCAGCCTCGGGAGCACAGATACGCAGTATTTT. It specifies CASLGSTDTQYF.